This T cell receptor beta chain appears in the sequencing data of a study of T cell responses to AZD1222 COVID-19 vaccine. Study-level findings and limits: Nearly half of spike-specific TCRs reportedly target variant regions that are unmutated in the B.1.351 and B.1.1.7 variants. Donors skewed white British and female; clonal diversity was possibly underestimated. Repertoires were collected only later (after the peak T cell response had occurred).

With respect to this clone: As yet, its antigen is unknown.

Assay used: immunoSEQ multiplex PCR; TCRdb lists only in-frame clones, some missing. The sample includes about 170,000 clones, 92% of them seen just once. Germline values: CDR1 MNHEY, CDR2 SMNVEV (reference sequence). This CDR3 is built from 13 residues. V dropped 2 bases and J dropped 4 bases, with 9 bases sitting between them. This specimen consisted of peripheral blood, obtained on day 0 of AZD1222 vaccination. The V and J genes are TRBV27 and TRBJ2-7; unclear D gene. The sequence came from an adult in good health. CDR3 residues: CASSLTSRYEQYF. The DNA for the CDR3 is TGTGCCAGCAGTTTAACGAGCAGGTACGAGCAGTACTTC.